Below, 10 T cell receptor beta chains from the same sample are listed, as sequenced in a study of Ad26.COV2.S vaccination and SARS-CoV-2 variants. Documented treatment: 15 to 20 received Ad26.COV2.S at low or high dose, single or two shots; about five received placebo; per-sample allocation not given. At day 63 after the first vaccine or placebo injection, samples were drawn. Only in-frame clones appear in the TCRdb table, and some are missing; sequencing was by immunoSEQ multiplex PCR. The data hold a few hundred thousand clones, with roughly 88% observed a single time. Sequenced here: peripheral blood, sampled in a trial of Ad26.COV2.S vaccine versus placebo. The receptors here all came from a person between 18 and 65 years old who received the Ad26.COV2.S COVID-19 vaccine or a placebo.

V is TRBV5-8 and J is TRBJ2-3, with D possibly TRBD1 on 6 matching bases. The CDR3 extends over 15 amino acids. The V end was cut by 1 base, the J end by 0 bases, with 9 bases between. Looked up from germline, CDR1 is SGHTS and CDR2 is YDEGEE. The CDR3 DNA reads TGTGCCAGCAGCTTGCACAGGGTGAGCACAGATACGCAGTATTTT. Its protein product is CASSLHRVSTDTQYF. The full variable domain, completed using reference TRBV5-8 and TRBJ2-3, is EAGVTQSPTHLIKTRGQQATLRCSPISGHTSVYWYQQALGLGLQFLLWYDEGEERNRGNFPPRFSGRQFPNYSSELNVNALELEDSALYLCASSLHRVSTDTQYFGPGTRLTVL.

The chain joins TRBV5-1 to TRBJ2-2; D ambiguous. CDR1 SGHRS and CDR2 YFSETQ come from the germline V gene. The ends were cut back, 4 bases at V and 1 base at J, with 11 bases in the middle. The CDR3 is 15 residues long. This chain's CDR3 is CASSVGIRNTGELFF. The CDR3 DNA sequence: TGCGCCAGCAGCGTGGGGATCCGGAACACCGGGGAGCTGTTTTTT. Based on the CDR3 plus reference TRBV5-1 and TRBJ2-2, the full variable domain is KAGVTQTPRYLIKTRGQQVTLSCSPISGHRSVSWYQQTPGQGLQFLFEYFSETQRNKGNFPGRFSGRQFSNSRSEMNVSTLELGDSALYLCASSVGIRNTGELFFGEGSRLTVL.

This chain links TRBV9 with TRBJ1-2, with a weak D call TRBD1 (5 bases). CDR3 length: 14 amino acids. In germline, CDR1 is SGDLS, CDR2 YYNGEE. V was cut by 5 bases and J by 2 bases, with 13 bases left in between. DNA of the CDR3: TGTGCCAGCAGGGGAGACCACAGGAACTATGGCTACACCTTC. It translates to CASRGDHRNYGYTF.

V gene TRBV6-6 combines with J gene TRBJ1-1; 7 nucleotides match TRBD1. Germline V gives CDR1 MNHNY, CDR2 SVGAGI (reference sequence). The V segment lost 6 bases and the J segment 4 bases; nucleotides outside the gene matches: 11. CDR3 size: 15 residues. The CDR3 DNA reads as TGTGCCAGCAGAAACGATGGCAGGGGGGGCACTGAAGCTTTCTTT. This translates into CASRNDGRGGTEAFF.

This chain uses TRBV30 with TRBJ1-1, with TRBD1 as a possible D gene (6 bases). The length of the CDR3 is 12 residues. V lost 0 bases, J lost 6 bases, and 8 bases lay in between. Germline-derived CDR1 and CDR2 are GTSNPN and SVGIG (reference sequence). The CDR3 nucleotides read TGTGCCTGGAGTGTACAGGGCCCTGAAGCTTTCTTT. This translates into CAWSVQGPEAFF.

J is TRBJ2-3 and V is TRBV10-1; the match to TRBD2 covers 11 bases. V lost 2 bases, J lost 1 base, and 2 bases stayed unmatched. The CDR3 is 16 residues long. Germline CDR1 WNHNN, CDR2 SYGVQD (reference sequence). CDR3 DNA: TGCGCCAGCAGTGAGAATAGCGGGGGGGGCACAGATACGCAGTATTTT. Translating it yields CASSENSGGGTDTQYF.

The J gene is TRBJ2-7, the V gene TRBV7-9, with TRBD1 matching over 8 bases. Germline V CDR1 and CDR2: SEHNR, FQNEAQ (reference sequence). The CDR3 has 15 residues. The trim removed 5 bases at V and 2 bases at J, leaving 8 bases unmatched. CDR3 in DNA: TGTGCCAGCAGCCAAAGGACAGGGCAACCCTACGAGCAGTACTTC. Protein: CASSQRTGQPYEQYF.

The chain has TRBV2 and TRBJ1-6; a weak D match, TRBD1 (6 bases). Per germline, CDR1 SNHLY and CDR2 FYNNEI. The length of the CDR3 is 14 residues. V was clipped by 6 bases and J by 8 bases, with 14 bases between them. CDR3 sequence: CASSPDSRDSPLHF. The CDR3 nucleotides read TGTGCCAGCAGCCCGGACAGTAGGGATTCACCCCTCCACTTT.

The chain joins TRBV7-2 to TRBJ1-3; D gene ambiguous. Germline V gives CDR1 SGHTA, CDR2 FQGNSA. This CDR3 spans 14 amino acids. V shed 1 base and J shed 0 bases, with 4 bases lying between them. The CDR3 nucleotides read TGTGCCAGCAGCTTAGAGCCCTCTGGAAACACCATATATTTT. Protein: CASSLEPSGNTIYF. Supplemented by reference TRBV7-2 and TRBJ1-3, the full variable domain reads GAGVSQSPSNKVTEKGKDVELRCDPISGHTALYWYRQSLGQGLEFLIYFQGNSAPDKSGLPSDRFSAERTGGSVSTLTIQRTQQEDSAVYLCASSLEPSGNTIYFGEGSWLTVV.

This clone has a handful of counts. The chain links TRBV6-5 to TRBJ1-5; D is unresolved. The germline V and J ends were trimmed by 8 bases and 7 bases, with 15 bases remaining between them. The CDR3 runs 13 residues. Germline V CDR1 and CDR2: MNHEY, SVGAGI. CDR3 DNA sequence: TGTGCCAGCTGCGACTGGCTCGGACAGCCCCAGCATTTT. Translating it yields CASCDWLGQPQHF.